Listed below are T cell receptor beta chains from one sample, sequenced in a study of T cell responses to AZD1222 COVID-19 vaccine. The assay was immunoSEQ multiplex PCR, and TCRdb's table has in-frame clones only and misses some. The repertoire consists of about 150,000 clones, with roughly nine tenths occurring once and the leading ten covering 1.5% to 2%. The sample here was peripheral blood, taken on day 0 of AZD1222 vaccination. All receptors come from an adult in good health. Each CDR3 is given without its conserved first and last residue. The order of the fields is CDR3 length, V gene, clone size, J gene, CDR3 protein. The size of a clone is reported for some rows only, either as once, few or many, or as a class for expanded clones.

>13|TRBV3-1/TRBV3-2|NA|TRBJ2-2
ASSQPAGGPGELF
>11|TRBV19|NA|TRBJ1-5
ASSQFQGQPQH
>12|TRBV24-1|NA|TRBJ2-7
ATSTGGTSYEQY
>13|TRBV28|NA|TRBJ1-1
ASSAYREVDTEAF
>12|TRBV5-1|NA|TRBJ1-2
ASSFSGESYGYT
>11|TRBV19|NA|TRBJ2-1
ASSMGYYNEQF
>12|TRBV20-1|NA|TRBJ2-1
SASWGSGRSEQF
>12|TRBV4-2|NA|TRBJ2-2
ASELAESTGELF
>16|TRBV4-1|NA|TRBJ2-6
ASSPKGTGSSGANVLT
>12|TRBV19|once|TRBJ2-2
ASYQGLNTGELF
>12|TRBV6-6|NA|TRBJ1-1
ASRVGTGNTEAF
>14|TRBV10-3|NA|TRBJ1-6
AISQGEGGGNSPLH
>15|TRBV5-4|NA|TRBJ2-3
ASSQLAGGPGTDTQY
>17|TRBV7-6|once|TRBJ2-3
ASSLRLAGGYTSTDTQY
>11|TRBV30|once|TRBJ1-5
AWSVRMNQPQH
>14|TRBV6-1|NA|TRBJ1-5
ASSEAGTGSGQPQH
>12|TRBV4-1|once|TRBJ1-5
ASSQIQLNQPQH
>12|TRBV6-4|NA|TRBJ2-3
ASSGTSGTDTQY
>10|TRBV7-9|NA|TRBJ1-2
ASSSLSYGYT
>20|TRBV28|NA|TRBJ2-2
ASSSWTGLERSGSSGTGELF
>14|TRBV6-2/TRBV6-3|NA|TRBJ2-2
ASSYSGLGHTGELF
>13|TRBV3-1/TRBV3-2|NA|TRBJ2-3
ASSQRQGSTDTQY
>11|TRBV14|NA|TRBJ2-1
ASSQVGRNEQF